The 17 T cell receptor beta chains listed next were all sequenced from one sample in a study of early T cells in non-severe SARS-CoV-2 infection. TCRdb re-called the 5' RACE reads through MiXCR, storing one row per CDR3 protein. The sample carries tens of thousands of distinct CDR3 sequences, about 4.7% recorded once. Sequencing was done on a sample of whole blood. Every receptor here comes from an adult who was a healthcare worker with PCR-confirmed SARS-CoV-2 infection or an uninfected control (not recorded which).

This clonotype was seen many times. The rearrangement joins TRBV6-1 to TRBJ1-2; 9 bases match TRBD1. This CDR3 has 14 amino acids. V shed 0 bases, J shed 5 bases, and the junction held 1 base outside the gene matches. Germline V lookup: CDR1 MNHNS, CDR2 SASEGT. The CDR3 region is CASSEADRGYGYTF. The CDR3 DNA reads as TGTGCCAGCAGTGAAGCAGACAGGGGGTATGGCTACACCTTC.

Only a few counts were recorded for this clonotype. This chain uses TRBV6-2 or TRBV6-3 with TRBJ2-1; 12 bases are shared with TRBD1. Trimming cost V 6 bases and J 3 bases; bases outside gene matches: 9. The CDR3 runs 17 residues. Germline V gene data show CDR1 as MNHEY and CDR2 as SVGEGT. The CDR3 DNA reads as TGTGCCAGCAGACGACTGGGACAGGGGGCCTTCTACAATGAGCAGTTCTTC. Protein product: CASRRLGQGAFYNEQFF.

The chain recombines TRBV20-1 with TRBJ2-7; D remains ambiguous. Germline V gene lookup returns CDR1 DFQATT and CDR2 SNEGSKA (reference sequence). The V end was cut by 3 bases, the J end by 3 bases, with 15 bases between. The CDR3 loop spans 14 amino acids. The CDR3 protein is CSARAEFGIYEQYF. DNA for the CDR3: TGCAGTGCTAGGGCTGAATTCGGAATCTACGAGCAGTACTTC.

About this clonotype: Just one base apart from a much larger clone, this may be a read error. The chain is built from TRBV6-2 or TRBV6-3 and TRBJ2-3; D perhaps matches TRBD1 (6 bases). Germline values: CDR1 MNHEY, CDR2 SVGEGT. This CDR3 comprises 16 residues. The chain's CDR3 is CASSYEYRTVTDTRYF. CDR3 nucleotides: TGTGCCAGCAGTTACGAGTACCGGACAGTCACAGATACGCGGTATTTT.

This chain joins TRBV20-1 and TRBJ2-7, with D possibly TRBD2 on 6 matching bases. This CDR3 spans 15 amino acids. CDR1 is DFQATT and CDR2 is SNEGSKA in the germline V gene (reference sequence). Deletions cut 5 bases from V and 0 bases from J, with 17 bases between. The CDR3 coding sequence is TGCAGTGCTTTCCCGGGGGTAGGAAACTCCTACGAGCAGTACTTC. This translates into CSAFPGVGNSYEQYF.

This clonotype was recorded many times. The chain uses TRBV27 and TRBJ1-1, with D hard to call. The CDR3 runs to 13 residues. CDR1 is MNHEY and CDR2 is SMNVEV in the germline V gene (reference sequence). V dropped 6 bases and J dropped 0 bases, with 8 bases sitting between them. The CDR3 is CASRRSMNTEAFF. DNA for the CDR3: TGTGCCAGCAGAAGGTCCATGAACACTGAAGCTTTCTTT.

The table lists this clonotype with many counts. The gene calls are TRBV29-1 and TRBJ2-2; D uncertain. Germline V lookup: CDR1 SQVTM, CDR2 ANQGSEA. This CDR3 region has 9 residues. The germline V and J ends were trimmed by 8 bases and 9 bases, with 7 bases remaining between them. The CDR3 nucleotides are TGCAGCCCACCCAGGGAGCTGTTTTTT. Its translation is CSPPRELFF.

This clonotype was seen a handful of times. CDR3 DNA sequence: TGTGCCAGCAGTAAACAGGGGGCCCGGAATGAGCAGTTCTTC. Translated, it gives CASSKQGARNEQFF. The rearrangement links TRBV12-3 or TRBV12-4 to TRBJ2-1; TRBD1 agrees at 9 bases. This CDR3 has 14 residues. The trim removed 5 bases at V and 7 bases at J, leaving 6 bases unmatched.

This clonotype was picked up a small number of times. The genes are TRBV5-1 and TRBJ1-1; no clear D. V gave up 3 bases and J gave up 2 bases, with 8 bases separating them. The CDR3 has 13 residues. CDR1 SGHRS and CDR2 YFSETQ come from the germline V gene. The CDR3 nucleotides are TGCGCCAGCAGCTCACAGCTAAACACTGAAGCTTTCTTT. Its translation: CASSSQLNTEAFF.

This clonotype was seen at least ten times. The gene calls are TRBV5-1 and TRBJ1-1, with D unresolved. The CDR3 consists of 13 residues. The germline CDR1 and CDR2 sequences are SGHRS and YFSETQ. V gave up 2 bases and J gave up 1 base, with 6 bases separating them. The CDR3 DNA is TGCGCCAGCAGCTTTGAGGGGAACACTGAAGCTTTCTTT. Its translation: CASSFEGNTEAFF.

This clonotype was seen at least ten times. This chain joins TRBV19 and TRBJ2-7; 11 bases fit TRBD1. Trimming took 8 bases from V and 3 from J; bases not matched to a gene: 6. CDR3 length equals 14 residues. Germline V gene lookup returns CDR1 LNHDA and CDR2 SQIVND (reference sequence). The CDR3 spells CASHPGQGVYEQYF. The DNA of the CDR3 is TGTGCCAGTCATCCGGGACAGGGGGTCTACGAGCAGTACTTC.

The chain couples TRBV7-3 to TRBJ2-1, with TRBD1 identical over 7 bases. The CDR3 is 12 residues long. The junction had 8 bases not matched to a gene; V was cut back by 10 bases and J by 8 bases. The germline V gene has CDR1 SGHTA and CDR2 FQGTGA. CDR3 amino acids: CANSGTAHEQFF. As DNA, the CDR3 is TGTGCCAACTCTGGGACAGCGCATGAGCAGTTCTTC.

The rearrangement joins TRBV7-9 to TRBJ1-4; no definite D call. There are 14 residues in the CDR3. V was pared by 2 bases and J by 4 bases, with 8 bases between. Germline CDR1 and CDR2: SEHNR and FQNEAQ (reference sequence). The CDR3 sequence: CASSLTSHNEKLFF. CDR3 coding DNA: TGTGCCAGCAGCTTAACGTCGCATAATGAAAAACTGTTTTTT.

The V call is TRBV5-4, the J call TRBJ2-5; TRBD1 matches at 12 bases. The V segment lost 3 bases and the J segment 5 bases; nucleotides outside the gene matches: 8. The V gene's germline CDR1 is SGHNT and CDR2 YYREEE (reference sequence). The CDR3 has 16 amino acids. This chain's CDR3 is CASSWGDRGLEETQYF. The CDR3 nucleotides are TGTGCCAGCAGCTGGGGGGACAGGGGGCTAGAGGAGACCCAGTACTTC.

The chain has TRBV2 and TRBJ2-1, with 8 bases lining up with TRBD2. The CDR3 extends over 12 amino acids. CDR1 and CDR2 from the germline V gene are SNHLY and FYNNEI. With V trimmed by 6 bases and J by 7 bases, 2 bases remained unmatched. The CDR3 bases are TGTGCCAGCAGCGGGGGGGCAAATGAGCAGTTCTTC. Translated, it gives CASSGGANEQFF. The full variable domain, in which reference TRBV2 and TRBJ2-1 provide the parts outside the CDR3, is EPEVTQTPSHQVTQMGQEVILRCVPISNHLYFYWYRQILGQKVEFLVSFYNNEISEKSEIFDDQFSVERPDGSNFTLKIRSTKLEDSAMYFCASSGGANEQFFGPGTRLTVL.

This clonotype showed up just a few times. The V and J genes are TRBV5-6 and TRBJ1-3; D uncertain. The CDR3 is 15 amino acids. The V end lost 0 bases, the J end lost 0 bases, and 7 bases lay between the germline ends. Germline V lookup: CDR1 SGHDT, CDR2 YYEEEE. The CDR3 DNA sequence: TGTGCCAGCAGCTTGGGTCGAATCTCTGGAAACACCATATATTTT. Its translation: CASSLGRISGNTIYF. The full variable domain, rest sourced from reference TRBV5-6 and TRBJ1-3, is DAGVTQSPTHLIKTRGQQVTLRCSPKSGHDTVSWYQQALGQGPQFIFQYYEEEERQRGNFPDRFSGHQFPNYSSELNVNALLLGDSALYLCASSLGRISGNTIYFGEGSWLTVV.

The chain links TRBV6-1 to TRBJ2-1, with 14 bases that match TRBD2. Germline-derived CDR1 and CDR2 are MNHNS and SASEGT. Trimming cost V 4 bases and J 11 bases; bases outside gene matches: 13. CDR3 size: 17 residues. CDR3 residues: CASSGPPWTSGGLQQFF. The CDR3 nucleotides read TGTGCCAGCAGTGGGCCCCCCTGGACTAGCGGGGGGCTCCAGCAGTTCTTC.